Sequencing of this T cell receptor beta chain was carried out in a study of blood T cells in healthy people across ages. V was cut by 3 bases and J by 13 bases, with 19 bases left in between. The CDR3 is 13 amino acids. A second PCR of about 6 to 11 cycles used a sample-barcoded 5' primer and a J-beta primer mix. TCRdb reprocessed the 5' RACE reads via MiXCR and lists one record per CDR3 protein. This table has approximately 760,000 distinct CDR3 sequences, approximately 25% appearing once. The sample also formed part of further work on T cells of mothers and their children.

The material sequenced was blood. The clonotype was recovered from a boy aged 5 to 17 in good health. This chain joins TRBV12-3 or TRBV12-4 and TRBJ2-7; either TRBD1 or TRBD2 may fit D (6 bases each). Here the CDR3 reads CASSFRGAGGFYF. The CDR3, as DNA: TGTGCCAGCAGTTTTAGGGGGGCAGGAGGTTTTTACTTC.